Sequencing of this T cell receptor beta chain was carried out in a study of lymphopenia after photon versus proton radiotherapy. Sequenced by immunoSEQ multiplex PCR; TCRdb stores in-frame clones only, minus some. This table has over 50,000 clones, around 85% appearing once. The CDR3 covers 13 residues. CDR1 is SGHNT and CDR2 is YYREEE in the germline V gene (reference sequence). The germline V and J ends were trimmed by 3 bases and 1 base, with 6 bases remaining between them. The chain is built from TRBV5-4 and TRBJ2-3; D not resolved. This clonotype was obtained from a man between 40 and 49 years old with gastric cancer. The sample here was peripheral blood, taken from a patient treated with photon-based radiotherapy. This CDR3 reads CASSSWGTDTQYF. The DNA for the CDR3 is TGTGCCAGCAGCTCGTGGGGCACAGATACGCAGTATTTT.